The T cell receptor (beta chain) under discussion was sequenced for a study of OX40 agonist ivuxolimab in advanced cancers. General study findings and limits: Among the nonresponders, some also had low normalized T-cell clonal expansion.

Clones were sequenced by immunoSEQ multiplex PCR, and TCRdb holds only the in-frame ones, with some missing. The sample shows roughly 71,000 clones, 65% to 85% of them seen only once. Blood sampling was done at baseline, cycle 4 day 1, and cycle 7 day 1. Trimming cost V 0 bases and J 2 bases, with 10 bases left between them. The CDR3 extends over 15 amino acids. Germline CDR1 LGHNA, CDR2 YSLEER. A note on this clone: Antigen specificity is unknown.

This TCR derives from an adult with an advanced solid tumor such as melanoma, head and neck, liver or kidney cancer. The chain couples TRBV4-3 to TRBJ1-2; D is uncertain. Sequenced material: CD4+ or CD8+ T cells sorted from blood, taken in a trial of the OX40 agonist ivuxolimab. The CDR3 loop reads CASSQDPGGNYGYTF. CDR3 DNA: TGCGCCAGCAGCCAAGACCCAGGAGGGAACTATGGCTACACCTTC.